These 5 T cell receptor beta chains were all obtained from the same sample, sequenced in a study of T cell clonotyping in hematopoietic cell transplantation. Produced via immunoSEQ multiplex PCR; TCRdb's table is partial and in-frame only. In the table there are more than 10,000 clones, over 85% of which are singletons. This sample comprised PBMCs, obtained 100 days after allogeneic stem cell transplant. The origin of the receptors is a female patient aged 50-59 years who had an allogeneic stem cell transplant from an unrelated donor, so the T cells may come from the graft donor. Some clones in this sample may be carry-over from other donors' samples.

This rearrangement joins TRBV5-1 to TRBJ2-7; 12 nucleotides line up with TRBD2. V lost 0 bases and J lost 2; bases outside the gene matches: 0. Germline values: CDR1 SGHRS, CDR2 YFSETQ. The CDR3 consists of 15 residues. The CDR3 reads CASSLGTSGTYEQYF. The CDR3 DNA sequence: TGCGCCAGCAGCTTGGGGACTAGCGGGACCTACGAGCAGTACTTC.

The chain combines TRBV25-1 with TRBJ2-7; D is undetermined. Trimming took off 6 bases at V and 0 bases at J, with 6 bases between the two ends. Germline CDR1 and CDR2: MGHDK and SYGVNS. The CDR3 extends over 12 amino acids. The CDR3 sequence: CASRGVSYEQYF. The DNA of the CDR3 is TGTGCCAGCAGGGGTGTCTCCTACGAGCAGTACTTC.

The rearrangement uses TRBV28 and TRBJ2-7; 8 bases match TRBD1. This CDR3 is 15 amino acids long. V dropped 6 bases and J dropped 3; count of bases not matched to a gene: 10. Germline CDR1 MDHEN, CDR2 SYDVKM. DNA of the CDR3: TGTGCCAGCAGCCCCGGGACAGGAATCTACTACGAGCAGTACTTC. Translating gives CASSPGTGIYYEQYF.

This clone was detected a few times. The chain links TRBV19 to TRBJ2-7, with 8 bases matching TRBD1. Germline CDR1 reads LNHDA; CDR2 reads SQIVND (reference sequence). After removal of 3 bases from V and 3 bases from J, the junction contained 4 bases not matched to a gene. The CDR3 spans 14 residues. The CDR3 reads CASSMTRGLYEQYV. The CDR3 DNA is TGTGCCAGTAGTATGACCAGGGGGCTCTACGAGCAGTACGTC.

This chain uses TRBV6-1 with TRBJ1-1; 7 bases fit TRBD1. CDR1 and CDR2 (germline): MNHNS, SASEGT. This CDR3 region has 14 residues. V dropped 6 bases and J dropped 0; count of bases not matched to a gene: 4. This chain's CDR3 is CASRWDSMNTEAFF. The CDR3 DNA sequence: TGTGCCAGCAGATGGGACAGCATGAACACTGAAGCTTTCTTT.